The 14 T cell receptor beta chains below all came from one sample that was sequenced in a study of T-cell reconstitution after alpha-beta-depleted transplantation in children. Library preparation (for TCRbeta) was performed with unique molecular identifiers. TCRdb analysed the PCR reads with MiXCR anew, one entry per CDR3 protein. The repertoire holds some 830,000 distinct CDR3 sequences, about 16% seen once, with around 5.3% in the top ten. Specimen: PBMCs, mostly from graft donor cells, collected 360 days after TCRalphabeta/CD19-depleted stem cell transplant. The source is a male patient younger than 18 who had a stem cell transplant for acute lymphoblastic leukemia, so the T cells may come from the graft donor.

This clonotype was seen repeatedly, ten times or more. The chain joins TRBV12-3 or TRBV12-4 to TRBJ2-7; D not certain. The CDR3 consists of 13 residues. V lost 1 base, J lost 5 bases, and 9 bases lay in between. CDR3 nucleotide sequence: TGTGCCAGCAGTTTAGTTCGTAGGGACGAGCAGTACTTC. The encoded protein is CASSLVRRDEQYF.

J is TRBJ1-5 and V is TRBV19; D unclear. This CDR3 is built from 15 residues. The V and J ends lost 9 bases and 0 bases respectively, with 15 bases between them. Germline-derived CDR1 and CDR2 are LNHDA and SQIVND (reference sequence). The CDR3 region has the DNA TGTGCCAGCGGACGGCTGCTGTATAGCAATCAGCCCCAGCATTTT. This translates into CASGRLLYSNQPQHF.

There are a few counts of this clonotype. The chain uses TRBV27 and TRBJ2-7; the match to TRBD2 covers 13 bases. Germline trimming cut 2 bases from V and 9 bases from J; bases unmatched to any gene: 10. In germline, CDR1 is MNHEY, CDR2 SMNVEV (reference sequence). This CDR3 is 16 amino acids long. CDR3: CASSLIGLAGAPGQYF. The CDR3 DNA sequence: TGTGCCAGCAGTTTAATCGGACTAGCGGGAGCCCCCGGGCAGTACTTC.

The rearrangement joins TRBV24-1 to TRBJ2-7, with D possibly being TRBD1 (5 bases). The germline V gene encodes CDR1 KGHDR and CDR2 SFDVKD. The CDR3 has 15 residues. Between the trimmed V and J ends, which lost 3 bases and 0 bases, there was a span of 11 bases. The CDR3 region has the DNA TGTGCCACCAGTGATACTCGGACACGCTCCTACGAGCAGTACTTC. Translation: CATSDTRTRSYEQYF.

At least ten counts were recorded for this clonotype. The V and J genes are TRBV20-1 and TRBJ2-5; weak D call: TRBD2 (7 bases). The germline V and J ends were trimmed by 6 bases and 5 bases, with 13 bases remaining between them. This CDR3 region has 12 residues. Looked up from germline, CDR1 is DFQATT and CDR2 is SNEGSKA (reference sequence). The CDR3 nucleotides are TGCAGTGCCATGAGGGGGGGGGAGACCCAGTACTTC. It codes for CSAMRGGETQYF.

The chain combines TRBV12-3 or TRBV12-4 with TRBJ1-1; 8 nucleotides agree with TRBD1. The CDR3 contains 16 residues. The junction had 10 bases not matched to a gene; V was cut back by 6 bases and J by 1 base. The CDR3 is CASRSYRQGTNTEAFF. The CDR3 coding sequence is TGTGCCAGCAGGTCCTACCGACAGGGGACGAACACTGAAGCTTTCTTT.

This chain joins TRBV27 and TRBJ1-2, with 7 bases fitting TRBD1. CDR3 length: 15 residues. CDR1 is MNHEY and CDR2 is SMNVEV in the germline V gene (reference sequence). V was pared by 3 bases and J by 4 bases, with 8 bases of the junction left unmatched. DNA for the CDR3: TGTGCCAGCAGTTTGCAGGGGGAGTCCTTCTATGGCTACACCTTC. It specifies CASSLQGESFYGYTF.

A few counts support this clonotype. This sequence joins TRBV3-1 and TRBJ2-3; 8 positions agree with TRBD2. The V and J ends lost 0 bases and 5 bases, in that order; junction bases with no gene match: 10. The germline V gene encodes CDR1 LGHDT and CDR2 YNNKEL (reference sequence). The CDR3 has 17 residues. DNA for the CDR3: TGTGCCAGCAGCCAAGATTTGCGGGGGGCGCCGATAGATACGCAGTATTTT. This encodes CASSQDLRGAPIDTQYF.

This clonotype occurred a few times. The chain has TRBV6-5 and TRBJ2-5, with TRBD2 matching over 12 bases. CDR1 is MNHEY and CDR2 is SVGAGI in the germline V gene. With 1 base clipped from V and 4 bases from J, the junction kept 10 bases outside the gene matches. The CDR3 runs to 18 residues. The CDR3 protein is CASSYWPPSGRAPETQYF. The CDR3 DNA sequence: TGTGCCAGCAGTTACTGGCCCCCTAGCGGGAGGGCCCCAGAGACCCAGTACTTC.

This clonotype was counted a few times. The J gene is TRBJ1-3, the V gene TRBV21-1. TRBV21-1 is termed a pseudogene. The CDR3 length is 16 residues. The CDR3 bases are TGTGCCAGCAGCAAATTTGACCCGAGCTCTGGAAACACCATATATTTT. It is translated as CASSKFDPSSGNTIYF.

The genes are TRBV5-1 and TRBJ1-3; possible D gene TRBD1, 5 bases. CDR3 size: 17 residues. CDR1 and CDR2 from the germline V gene are SGHRS and YFSETQ. Trimming left V 4 bases short and J 1 base short, with 18 bases between. The CDR3 sequence is CASSRLGRADSGNTIYF. CDR3 sequence (DNA): TGCGCCAGCAGCCGTTTGGGCAGGGCGGATTCTGGAAACACCATATATTTT.

Many counts were recorded for this clonotype. The chain joins TRBV4-2 to TRBJ2-5; 7 bases line up with TRBD2. The CDR3 contains 16 residues. Germline CDR1 and CDR2: LGHNA and YNFKEQ. V dropped 1 base and J dropped 2; count of bases not matched to a gene: 7. CDR3 loop: CASSQVGLAVQETQYF. The CDR3 nucleotides read TGTGCCAGCAGCCAAGTCGGGCTAGCGGTACAAGAGACCCAGTACTTC.

V usage is TRBV7-9 and J usage is TRBJ2-3; 10 positions match TRBD2. The germline V gene encodes CDR1 SEHNR and CDR2 FQNEAQ (reference sequence). J lost 6 bases, V lost 4 bases, and 10 bases had no gene match. The length of the CDR3 is 16 residues. The CDR3 is CASSSKSGRGPDTQYF. The CDR3 region has the DNA TGTGCCAGCAGCTCCAAGAGCGGGAGGGGTCCGGATACGCAGTATTTT.

This CDR3 reads CASSVEGDRVNGYTF. DNA for the CDR3: TGTGCCAGCAGCGTAGAAGGGGACAGGGTTAATGGCTACACCTTC. The chain couples TRBV9 to TRBJ1-2, with 9 bases aligning to TRBD1. The CDR3 totals 15 residues. Germline CDR1 reads SGDLS; CDR2 reads YYNGEE. V lost 0 bases to trimming and J lost 6 bases; unmatched junction nucleotides: 6.